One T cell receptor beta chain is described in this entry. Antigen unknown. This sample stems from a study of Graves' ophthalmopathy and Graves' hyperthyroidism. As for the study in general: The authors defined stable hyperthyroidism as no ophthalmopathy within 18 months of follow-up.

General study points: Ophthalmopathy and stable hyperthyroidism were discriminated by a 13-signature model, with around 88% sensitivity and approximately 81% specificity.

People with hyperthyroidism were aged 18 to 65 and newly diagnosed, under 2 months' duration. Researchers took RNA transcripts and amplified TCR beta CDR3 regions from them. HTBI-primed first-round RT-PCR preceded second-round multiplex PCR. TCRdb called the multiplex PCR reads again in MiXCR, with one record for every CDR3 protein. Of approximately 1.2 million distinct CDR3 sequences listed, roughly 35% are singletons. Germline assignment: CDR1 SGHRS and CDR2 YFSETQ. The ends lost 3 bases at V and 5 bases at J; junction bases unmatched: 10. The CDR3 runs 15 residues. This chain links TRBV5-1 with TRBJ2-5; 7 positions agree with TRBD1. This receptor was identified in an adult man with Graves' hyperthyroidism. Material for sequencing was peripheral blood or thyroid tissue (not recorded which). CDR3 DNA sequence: TGCGCCAGCAGCTCTCCAAACAGGGGCGCGGAGACCCAGTACTTC. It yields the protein CASSSPNRGAETQYF. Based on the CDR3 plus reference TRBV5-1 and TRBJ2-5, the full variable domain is KAGVTQTPRYLIKTRGQQVTLSCSPISGHRSVSWYQQTPGQGLQFLFEYFSETQRNKGNFPGRFSGRQFSNSRSEMNVSTLELGDSALYLCASSSPNRGAETQYFGPGTRLLVL.